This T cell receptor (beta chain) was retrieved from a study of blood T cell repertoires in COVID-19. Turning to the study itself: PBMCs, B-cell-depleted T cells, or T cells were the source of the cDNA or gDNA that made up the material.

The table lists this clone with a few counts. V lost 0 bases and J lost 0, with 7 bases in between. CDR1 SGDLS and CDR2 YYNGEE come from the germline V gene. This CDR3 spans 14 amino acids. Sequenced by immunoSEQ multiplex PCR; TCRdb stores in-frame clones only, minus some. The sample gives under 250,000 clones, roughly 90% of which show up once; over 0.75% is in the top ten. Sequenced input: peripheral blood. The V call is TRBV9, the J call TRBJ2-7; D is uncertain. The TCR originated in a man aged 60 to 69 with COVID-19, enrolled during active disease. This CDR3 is CASSVGAVSYEQYF. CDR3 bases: TGTGCCAGCAGCGTAGGTGCAGTCTCCTACGAGCAGTACTTC.